Each of the 27 T cell receptor beta chains below was sequenced from the same sample in a study of identical twins. Each CDR3 protein gets one entry after TCRdb re-called the 5' RACE reads with MiXCR. The table has some 500,000 distinct CDR3 sequences, roughly 9.9% seen once; the top ten hold approximately 3%. These data are also associated with another study on yellow fever vaccine responses in identical twins.

Specimen: PBMCs. Receptors were obtained from a young woman in good health.

Ten or more counts support this clonotype. This chain uses TRBV18 with TRBJ2-3; D call uncertain. CDR1 is KGHSH, CDR2 LQKENI, per germline. V was cut by 2 bases and J by 6 bases, with 3 bases left in between. This CDR3 spans 11 amino acids. The CDR3: CASSPGDTQYF. Here the CDR3 DNA reads TGTGCCAGCTCACCAGGGGATACGCAGTATTTT.

The rearrangement joins TRBV7-9 to TRBJ1-1; D is undetermined. Looked up from germline, CDR1 is SEHNR and CDR2 is FQNEAQ (reference sequence). This CDR3 has 13 residues. The germline V and J ends were trimmed by 1 base and 9 bases, with 12 bases remaining between them. For the CDR3, the DNA is TGTGCCAGCAGCTTAGGTTCCAGCCTGAAAGCTTTCTTT. This gives the protein CASSLGSSLKAFF. Based on the CDR3 plus reference TRBV7-9 and TRBJ1-1, the full variable domain is DTGVSQNPRHKITKRGQNVTFRCDPISEHNRLYWYRQTLGQGPEFLTYFQNEAQLEKSRLLSDRFSAERPKGSFSTLEIQRTEQGDSAMYLCASSLGSSLKAFFGQGTRLTVV.

Ten or more counts support this clonotype. The chain links TRBV4-3 to TRBJ1-5; weak D call: TRBD1 (5 bases). The CDR3 has 13 residues. Trimming left V 1 base short and J 8 bases short, with 9 bases between. Per germline, CDR1 LGHNA and CDR2 YSLEER. The CDR3 region has the DNA TGCGCCAGCAGCCAAGGCGGAGGGGAGCCCCAGCATTTT. Its protein is CASSQGGGEPQHF.

V is TRBV24-1 and J is TRBJ2-2; 13 nucleotides align to TRBD2. V shed 0 bases and J 5 bases; nucleotides not matched to a gene: 8. Germline values: CDR1 KGHDR, CDR2 SFDVKD. This CDR3 has 19 amino acids. The CDR3 bases are TGTGCCACCAGTGATTTGAAAAGTTTACTAGCGGGAGGGACCGGGGAGCTGTTTTTT. Translation: CATSDLKSLLAGGTGELFF.

This clonotype has ten or more counts. CDR3 sequence (DNA): TGTGCCAGCAGTCCATATTCCGGGACAGACCCAAGAATAGGGTACTTC. Amino acid sequence: CASSPYSGTDPRIGYF. The gene calls are TRBV6-1 and TRBJ2-5; 7 bases are a match to TRBD1. The CDR3 has 16 amino acids. Germline V gene sequence: CDR1 MNHNS, CDR2 SASEGT. Trimming removed 5 bases from V and 13 bases from J; junction bases left unmatched: 22.

This clonotype occurred many times. The V and J genes are TRBV7-9 and TRBJ2-7; 9 bases line up with TRBD1. This CDR3 comprises 14 residues. Germline V gene sequence: CDR1 SEHNR, CDR2 FQNEAQ (reference sequence). V lost 3 bases and J lost 6; bases outside the gene matches: 6. The CDR3 nucleotides read TGTGCCAGCAGCTTCAAGGACAGGGGAGCCGAGCAGTACTTC. It translates to CASSFKDRGAEQYF.

This clonotype was counted between two and nine times. The chain carries TRBV29-1 and TRBJ1-1, with a tentative D call TRBD1 (5 bases). V was cut by 6 bases and J by 5 bases, with 13 bases left in between. CDR3 length equals 12 residues. Germline V gene data show CDR1 as SQVTM and CDR2 as ANQGSEA. As DNA, the CDR3 is TGCAGCGTCTTTACGGGACCGACTGAAGCTTTCTTT. It yields the protein CSVFTGPTEAFF.

There are many counts of this clonotype. The V and J genes are TRBV7-2 and TRBJ2-7; 8 bases line up with TRBD1. Per germline, CDR1 SGHTA and CDR2 FQGNSA. The V and J ends lost 0 bases and 7 bases, in that order; junction bases with no gene match: 11. The CDR3 is 16 amino acids. CDR3 DNA: TGTGCCAGCAGCTTAGCGAGTGGTCAGGGGGCAGGGGAGCAGTACTTC. This codes for CASSLASGQGAGEQYF.

The chain uses TRBV29-1 and TRBJ2-3; D is perhaps TRBD2 (5 bases). Germline V gives CDR1 SQVTM, CDR2 ANQGSEA. CDR3 length: 12 amino acids. The V end was cut by 4 bases, the J end by 4 bases, with 9 bases between. Here the CDR3 DNA reads TGCAGCGTTGGGCTAGCCTCAGATACGCAGTATTTT. This encodes CSVGLASDTQYF.

V and J are TRBV6-5 and TRBJ2-6, with no clear D. V was trimmed by 2 bases and J by 3 bases, leaving 8 bases between them. Per germline, CDR1 MNHEY and CDR2 SVGAGI. This CDR3 region has 15 residues. CDR3 sequence: CASSYGSIGANVLTF. The CDR3 region has the DNA TGTGCCAGCAGTTACGGGTCCATTGGGGCCAACGTCCTGACTTTC.

This clonotype was counted ten times or more. The chain has TRBV12-3 or TRBV12-4 and TRBJ1-3; weak D call: TRBD1 (5 bases). This CDR3 is built from 15 residues. The germline V and J ends were trimmed by 7 bases and 0 bases, with 13 bases remaining between them. CDR3 sequence (DNA): TGTGCCAGCATCTGGGGGGAGGGCTCTGGAAACACCATATATTTT. This translates into CASIWGEGSGNTIYF.

This clonotype was seen a handful of times. The chain's CDR3 is CASSSIQVTDTQYF. CDR3 DNA sequence: TGTGCCAGCAGCTCGATCCAGGTCACAGATACGCAGTATTTT. The chain couples TRBV11-2 to TRBJ2-3; D call uncertain. The V end lost 4 bases, the J end lost 2 bases, and 10 bases lay between the germline ends. CDR1 is SGHAT, CDR2 FQNNGV, per germline. This CDR3 spans 14 amino acids.

This clonotype was counted many times. J is TRBJ2-7 and V is TRBV12-3 or TRBV12-4; possible D gene TRBD1, 5 bases. V lost 5 bases to trimming and J lost 5 bases, with 10 bases between them. This CDR3 is 12 amino acids long. The CDR3 DNA reads as TGTGCCAGCAGTCCAGGGTTCGACGAGCAGTACTTC. Protein: CASSPGFDEQYF.

The V call is TRBV12-3 or TRBV12-4, the J call TRBJ2-1; possibly TRBD2 for D (6 bases). The V and J ends lost 6 bases and 2 bases respectively, with 8 bases between them. The CDR3 sequence is 13 residues long. CDR3 coding DNA: TGTGCCAGCAGCGGACTAACCTACAATGAGCAGTTCTTC. It yields the protein CASSGLTYNEQFF.

There are a few counts of this clonotype. This chain uses TRBV6-5 with TRBJ2-4; D possibly corresponds to TRBD1 (6 bases). V was shortened by 1 base and J by 1 base, with 8 bases between the two germline ends. The CDR3 has 15 residues. Germline V gives CDR1 MNHEY, CDR2 SVGAGI. The CDR3 spells CASSYLGAAKNIQYF. The CDR3 DNA is TGTGCCAGCAGTTACTTGGGGGCGGCCAAAAACATTCAGTACTTC.

This clonotype was detected a few times. The V gene is TRBV9, the J gene TRBJ1-2, with D possibly being TRBD1 (6 bases). V gave up 0 bases and J gave up 5 bases, with 11 bases separating them. Germline V CDR1 and CDR2: SGDLS, YYNGEE. CDR3 length equals 14 residues. The CDR3 DNA sequence: TGTGCCAGCAGCGTAGATGGGGGGCTGTATGGCTACACCTTC. Protein sequence: CASSVDGGLYGYTF.

The genes are TRBV5-5 and TRBJ2-4; weak D call: TRBD1 (8 bases). Trimming took 4 bases from V and 7 from J, leaving 15 bases between them. Germline V gene data show CDR1 as SGHKS and CDR2 as YYEKEE (reference sequence). This CDR3 spans 14 amino acids. CDR3 region: CASSRTGGGNIQYF. The CDR3 DNA sequence: TGTGCCAGCAGCAGAACAGGGGGGGGGAACATTCAGTACTTC.

The chain links TRBV6-1 to TRBJ2-1, with 11 nucleotides matching TRBD2. Germline CDR1 and CDR2: MNHNS and SASEGT. The CDR3 is 15 residues long. The V and J ends lost 10 bases and 5 bases, in that order; junction bases with no gene match: 10. The CDR3 nucleotides read TGTGCCACCAGAGGGCTAGCGGGGGGACACAATGAGCAGTTCTTC. Translated: CATRGLAGGHNEQFF.

This clonotype was counted at least ten times. The J gene is TRBJ2-1, the V gene TRBV5-1; D remains unclear. This CDR3 comprises 19 residues. Trimming stripped 4 bases from V and 4 bases from J, with 27 bases between. Germline lookup yields CDR1 SGHRS and CDR2 YFSETQ. CDR3 DNA: TGCGCCAGCAGCCCCCGAGGAACAGTACGGACGACCACTTACAATGAGCAGTTCTTC. Amino acid sequence: CASSPRGTVRTTTYNEQFF. The full variable domain, in which reference TRBV5-1 and TRBJ2-1 provide the parts outside the CDR3, is KAGVTQTPRYLIKTRGQQVTLSCSPISGHRSVSWYQQTPGQGLQFLFEYFSETQRNKGNFPGRFSGRQFSNSRSEMNVSTLELGDSALYLCASSPRGTVRTTTYNEQFFGPGTRLTVL.

This clonotype came up a few times. The rearrangement links TRBV20-1 to TRBJ2-3; D may be TRBD2 (5 bases). With 2 bases removed from V and 2 bases from J, the gap between germline ends came to 8 bases. The germline V gene has CDR1 DFQATT and CDR2 SNEGSKA (reference sequence). This CDR3 has 13 amino acids. CDR3 protein: CSARFGVTDTQYF. In DNA form, the CDR3 reads TGCAGTGCTAGATTCGGGGTCACAGATACGCAGTATTTT.

This clonotype was seen a handful of times. This chain connects TRBV4-1 to TRBJ1-2; weak D call: TRBD1 (6 bases). The CDR3 extends over 14 amino acids. V lost 2 bases and J lost 6, with 13 bases in between. From germline, CDR1 is MGHRA and CDR2 YSYEKL. This chain's CDR3 is CASSQSGKGDGYTF. The CDR3, as DNA: TGCGCCAGCAGCCAATCTGGAAAGGGGGATGGCTACACCTTC.

This clonotype was detected many times. The chain has TRBV6-1 and TRBJ2-1; possibly TRBD1 for D (5 bases). CDR1 is MNHNS, CDR2 SASEGT, per germline. V gave up 6 bases and J gave up 8 bases, with 20 bases separating them. The CDR3 runs 15 residues. This chain's CDR3 is CASSDQGTQGDEQFF. In DNA, the CDR3 is TGTGCCAGCAGCGACCAGGGAACCCAGGGCGATGAGCAGTTCTTC.

This clonotype came up a few times. The V and J genes are TRBV25-1 and TRBJ2-5; D perhaps matches TRBD2 (6 bases). Germline V gene lookup returns CDR1 MGHDK and CDR2 SYGVNS. The CDR3 runs to 15 residues. Trimming removed 2 bases from V and 1 base from J, with 11 bases in between. The chain's CDR3 is CASSELRSGQETQYF. The CDR3 coding sequence is TGTGCCAGCAGTGAACTTCGTAGCGGCCAAGAGACCCAGTACTTC. Full variable domain (rest looked up from reference TRBV25-1 and TRBJ2-5): EADIYQTPRYLVIGTGKKITLECSQTMGHDKMYWYQQDPGMELHLIHYSYGVNSTEKGDLSSESTVSRIRTEHFPLTLESARPSHTSQYLCASSELRSGQETQYFGPGTRLLVL.

This clonotype was found many times. The chain recombines TRBV2 with TRBJ2-1; D is uncertain. From germline, CDR1 is SNHLY and CDR2 FYNNEI. The CDR3 sequence is 14 residues long. V lost 4 bases and J 0 bases, leaving 7 bases between the germline ends. CDR3 nucleotides: TGTGCCAGCAGTGCAGCTTACTCCTACAATGAGCAGTTCTTC. Its protein is CASSAAYSYNEQFF.

The chain carries TRBV20-1 and TRBJ2-7; D is undetermined. Germline values: CDR1 DFQATT, CDR2 SNEGSKA (reference sequence). This CDR3 has 15 amino acids. V was cut by 5 bases and J by 3 bases, with 20 bases left in between. As DNA, the CDR3 is TGCAGTGCTGTGGTTAGACGTAGAGTAATCTACGAGCAGTACTTC. It yields the protein CSAVVRRRVIYEQYF.

This clonotype has just a few counts. V usage is TRBV27 and J usage is TRBJ2-7; 9 bases agree with TRBD1. V gave up 7 bases and J gave up 6 bases; unmatched junction bases: 10. The CDR3 has 14 residues. The germline gives CDR1 MNHEY, CDR2 SMNVEV (reference sequence). In DNA form, the CDR3 reads TGTGCCAGCACGGACGAGGGACAGGGCGGCGAGCAGTACTTC. As protein: CASTDEGQGGEQYF.

This clonotype was seen a handful of times. The chain combines TRBV28 with TRBJ2-7; the D call may be TRBD1 or TRBD2 (5 bases each). The CDR3 extends over 13 amino acids. The germline V gene encodes CDR1 MDHEN and CDR2 SYDVKM. V lost 8 bases to trimming and J lost 4 bases, with 15 bases between them. Here the CDR3 DNA reads TGTGCCAGCCGGGATTGGGGCGGTTACGAGCAGTACTTC. Translation gives CASRDWGGYEQYF.